This is a list of T cell receptor beta chains from one sample in a study of cytomegalovirus exposure and HLA in healthy donors. Produced via immunoSEQ multiplex PCR; TCRdb's table is partial and in-frame only. Of fewer than 200,000 clones in the sample, less than 75% were seen once. The sequenced sample consisted of PBMCs. The receptors originated from a girl under 18 in good health and CMV-seronegative. Both conserved end residues are part of each CDR3. Fields, in order: J gene, V gene, clone size, D gene, CDR3 protein, CDR3 DNA. The D gene is left open where the match is weak. Clone size is given for some rows only: seen once, a few or many times, or a class if the clone is expanded.

j_call: TRBJ1-1; v_call: TRBV30; clone_size: NA; d_call: NA; cdr3_aa: CAWVRRRTEAFF; cdr3_nt: TGTGCCTGGGTTAGGAGGAGGACTGAAGCTTTCTTT
j_call: TRBJ2-5; v_call: TRBV6-5; clone_size: NA; d_call: NA; cdr3_aa: CASSSRGIQETQYF; cdr3_nt: TGTGCCAGCAGTTCACGGGGGATCCAAGAGACCCAGTACTTC
j_call: TRBJ2-7; v_call: TRBV5-1; clone_size: NA; d_call: NA; cdr3_aa: CASSFDTYEQYF; cdr3_nt: TGCGCCAGCAGCTTTGACACCTACGAGCAGTACTTC
j_call: TRBJ1-5; v_call: TRBV7-8; clone_size: NA; d_call: TRBD1; cdr3_aa: CASTSADRVRNPNQPQHF; cdr3_nt: TGTGCCAGCACCTCCGCTGACAGGGTTCGCAACCCCAATCAGCCCCAGCATTTT
j_call: TRBJ1-1; v_call: TRBV14; clone_size: NA; d_call: NA; cdr3_aa: CASSQVAGERLTEAFF; cdr3_nt: TGTGCCAGCAGCCAAGTGGCAGGGGAGCGCCTCACTGAAGCTTTCTTT
j_call: TRBJ1-2; v_call: TRBV14; clone_size: few; d_call: NA; cdr3_aa: CASSSGTAIWGYTF; cdr3_nt: TGTGCCAGCAGCAGCGGGACGGCAATCTGGGGCTACACCTTC
j_call: TRBJ2-2; v_call: TRBV6-5; clone_size: NA; d_call: TRBD2; cdr3_aa: CASSGRAGELFF; cdr3_nt: TGTGCCAGCAGTGGGAGGGCCGGGGAGCTGTTTTTT
j_call: TRBJ1-1; v_call: TRBV6-5; clone_size: few; d_call: NA; cdr3_aa: CASMSGNTEAFF; cdr3_nt: TGTGCCAGCATGAGCGGTAACACTGAAGCTTTCTTT
j_call: TRBJ2-2; v_call: TRBV6-5; clone_size: NA; d_call: NA; cdr3_aa: CASSWGPATGELFF; cdr3_nt: TGTGCCAGCAGTTGGGGGCCTGCCACCGGGGAGCTGTTTTTT
j_call: TRBJ1-2; v_call: TRBV6-5; clone_size: NA; d_call: NA; cdr3_aa: CASSEGDGGYTF; cdr3_nt: TGTGCCAGCAGTGAGGGCGACGGTGGCTACACCTTC
j_call: TRBJ2-7; v_call: TRBV19; clone_size: NA; d_call: TRBD2; cdr3_aa: CASSTPGGPLDEQYF; cdr3_nt: TGTGCCAGTAGTACCCCGGGGGGACCTTTGGACGAGCAGTACTTC
j_call: TRBJ1-4; v_call: TRBV29-1; clone_size: NA; d_call: NA; cdr3_aa: CSVQPGGEKLFF; cdr3_nt: TGCAGCGTTCAACCCGGAGGTGAAAAACTGTTTTTT
j_call: TRBJ2-2; v_call: TRBV4-1; clone_size: NA; d_call: TRBD2; cdr3_aa: CASSQDWGGPGGRTGELFF; cdr3_nt: TGCGCCAGCAGCCAAGATTGGGGTGGGCCGGGGGGGCGGACCGGGGAGCTGTTTTTT
j_call: TRBJ1-1; v_call: TRBV2; clone_size: few; d_call: NA; cdr3_aa: CASSEKTTEAFF; cdr3_nt: TGTGCCAGCAGTGAAAAGACAACTGAAGCTTTCTTT
j_call: TRBJ1-1; v_call: TRBV11-1; clone_size: NA; d_call: NA; cdr3_aa: CASSPRSPEAFF; cdr3_nt: TGTGCCAGCAGCCCCCGGAGCCCTGAAGCTTTCTTT
j_call: TRBJ1-2; v_call: TRBV10-3; clone_size: NA; d_call: NA; cdr3_aa: CAISESIRGPNYGYTF; cdr3_nt: TGTGCCATCAGTGAGTCGATCAGGGGACCTAACTATGGCTACACCTTC
j_call: TRBJ1-5; v_call: TRBV14; clone_size: NA; d_call: TRBD1; cdr3_aa: CASSQDEGGDRLRNQPQHF; cdr3_nt: TGTGCCAGCAGCCAAGATGAGGGGGGGGACAGGCTCCGCAATCAGCCCCAGCATTTT
j_call: TRBJ2-5; v_call: TRBV7-9; clone_size: NA; d_call: NA; cdr3_aa: CASSPSLTEETQYF; cdr3_nt: TGTGCCAGCAGCCCTTCCTTGACAGAAGAGACCCAGTACTTC